This T cell receptor beta chain was sequenced for a study of T cells in Graves' hyperthyroidism and ophthalmopathy. Points from the study as a whole: Among thyroid clonotypes expanded above 0.001, most also appeared in blood.

A note on this clonotype: Antigen: not known.

The germline CDR1 and CDR2 sequences are LNHNV and YYDKDF (reference sequence). The ends were cut back, 6 bases at V and 0 bases at J, with 14 bases in the middle. The CDR3 has 15 amino acids. The TCR beta CDR3 regions underwent amplification using RNA transcripts as the source. Primed by the HTBI set, a first-round RT-PCR was run on the TCR CDR3. A single record per CDR3 protein comes from TCRdb applying MiXCR to the multiplex PCR reads. The sample holds about 610,000 distinct CDR3 sequences, roughly 14% seen once. What was sequenced was blood. The receptor was derived from a woman in her thirties or forties with Graves' ophthalmopathy. The V and J genes are TRBV15 and TRBJ2-5; D possibly matches TRBD1 or TRBD2 (5 bases each). CDR3 in amino acids: CATSWGISDQETQYF. CDR3 bases: TGTGCCACCAGTTGGGGGATCAGCGACCAAGAGACCCAGTACTTC.